This T cell receptor beta chain was profiled in a study of blood T cell repertoires in COVID-19. Sequencing was performed with immunoSEQ multiplex PCR; in TCRdb, only in-frame clones are kept and a portion is missing. Among 300,000 to 400,000 clones, under 90% were seen once, and the ten largest hold around 4.8%. After removal of 0 bases from V and 11 bases from J, the junction contained 9 bases not matched to a gene. Germline assignment: CDR1 GTSNPN and CDR2 SVGIG (reference sequence). This CDR3 is 14 amino acids long. Recovery among Cohort 3 donors was established by two negative PCRs, clearance, or symptom resolution.

The receptor was isolated from a man aged 55-75 years who had recovered from COVID-19. The sample was PBMCs or T cells enriched from blood (not recorded which). This chain joins TRBV30 and TRBJ1-1; 10 nucleotides agree with TRBD1. The DNA of the CDR3 is TGTGCCTGGAGTGTAGGGGGACAGGGGAGAGGGGCTTTCTTT. Protein: CAWSVGGQGRGAFF.